Described below is a single T cell receptor beta chain sequence and its context. These data come from a study of blood T cell repertoires in COVID-19. Per the authors' pipeline: The assay estimated nucleated cells by amplifying reference gene primers. TCRdb's copy holds only in-frame clones and misses some; the assay was immunoSEQ multiplex PCR. Clone size and V and J calls were adopted from that table, with D and trimming inferred from the DNA. The table records hundreds of thousands of clones, more than 80% of them present only once. The material sequenced was peripheral blood. This TCR was recovered from a young woman with active or convalescent COVID-19.

CDR3 DNA sequence: TGTGCCAGCAGTTGGACAAGGGACAGGATAGAGACCCAGTACTTC. This codes for CASSWTRDRIETQYF. This chain uses TRBV27 with TRBJ2-5, with TRBD1 matching over 8 bases. Unmatched junction bases numbered 8, after V lost 4 bases and J lost 4 bases. Germline CDR1 reads MNHEY; CDR2 reads SMNVEV (reference sequence). The CDR3 totals 15 residues.